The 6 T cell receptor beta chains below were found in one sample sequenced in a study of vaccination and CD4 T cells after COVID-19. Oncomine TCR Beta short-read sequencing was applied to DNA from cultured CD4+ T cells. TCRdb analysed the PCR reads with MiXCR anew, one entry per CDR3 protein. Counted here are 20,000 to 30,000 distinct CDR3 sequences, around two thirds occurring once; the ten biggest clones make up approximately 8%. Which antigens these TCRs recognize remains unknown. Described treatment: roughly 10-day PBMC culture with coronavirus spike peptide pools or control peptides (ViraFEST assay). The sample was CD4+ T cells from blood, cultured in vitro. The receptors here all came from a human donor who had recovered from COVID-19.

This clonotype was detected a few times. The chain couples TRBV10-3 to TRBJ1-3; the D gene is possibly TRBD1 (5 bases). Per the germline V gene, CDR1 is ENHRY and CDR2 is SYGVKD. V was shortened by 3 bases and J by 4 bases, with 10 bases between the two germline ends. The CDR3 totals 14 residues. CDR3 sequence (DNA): TGTGCCATCAGTGACAGGGACCGCGGAAACACCATATATTTT. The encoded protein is CAISDRDRGNTIYF.

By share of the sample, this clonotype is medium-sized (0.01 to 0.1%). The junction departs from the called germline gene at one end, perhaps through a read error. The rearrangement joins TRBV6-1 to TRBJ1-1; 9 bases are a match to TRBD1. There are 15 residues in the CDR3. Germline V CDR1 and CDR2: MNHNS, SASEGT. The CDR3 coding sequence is TGTGCCAGCAGTGCCACCGGGACAGGGAACGCTGAAGCTTTCTTT. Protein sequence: CASSATGTGNAEAFF.

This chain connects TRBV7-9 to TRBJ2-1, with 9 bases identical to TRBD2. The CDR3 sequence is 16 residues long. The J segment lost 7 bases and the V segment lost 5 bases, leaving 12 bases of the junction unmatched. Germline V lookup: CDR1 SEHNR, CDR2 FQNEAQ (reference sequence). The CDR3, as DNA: TGTGCCAGCAGCACTAACCTAGCGGGACCCACGAATGAGCAGTTCTTC. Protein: CASSTNLAGPTNEQFF. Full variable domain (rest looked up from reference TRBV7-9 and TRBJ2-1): DTGVSQNPRHKITKRGQNVTFRCDPISEHNRLYWYRQTLGQGPEFLTYFQNEAQLEKSRLLSDRFSAERPKGSFSTLEIQRTEQGDSAMYLCASSTNLAGPTNEQFFGPGTRLTVL.

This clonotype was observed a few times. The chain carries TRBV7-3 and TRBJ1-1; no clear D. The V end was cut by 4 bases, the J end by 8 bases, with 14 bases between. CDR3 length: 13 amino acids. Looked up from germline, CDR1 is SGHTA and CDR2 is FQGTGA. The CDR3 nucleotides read TGTGCCAGCAGCTCGAACATATTGGCAGAAGCTTTCTTT. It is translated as CASSSNILAEAFF.

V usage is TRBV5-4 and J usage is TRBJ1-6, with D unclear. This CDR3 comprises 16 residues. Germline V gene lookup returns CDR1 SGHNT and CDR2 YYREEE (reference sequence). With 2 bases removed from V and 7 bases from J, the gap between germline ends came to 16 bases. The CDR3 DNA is TGTGCCAGCAGCTTTGGGGTGACCAACCCAAATTCACCCCTCCACTTT. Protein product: CASSFGVTNPNSPLHF.

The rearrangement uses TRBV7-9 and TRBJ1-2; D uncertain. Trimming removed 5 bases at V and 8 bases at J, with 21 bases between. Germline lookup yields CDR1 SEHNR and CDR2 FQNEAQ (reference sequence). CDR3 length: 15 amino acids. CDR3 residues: CASSLHGELGEGYTF. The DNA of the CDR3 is TGTGCCAGCAGCCTACATGGAGAGCTCGGAGAGGGCTACACCTTC.